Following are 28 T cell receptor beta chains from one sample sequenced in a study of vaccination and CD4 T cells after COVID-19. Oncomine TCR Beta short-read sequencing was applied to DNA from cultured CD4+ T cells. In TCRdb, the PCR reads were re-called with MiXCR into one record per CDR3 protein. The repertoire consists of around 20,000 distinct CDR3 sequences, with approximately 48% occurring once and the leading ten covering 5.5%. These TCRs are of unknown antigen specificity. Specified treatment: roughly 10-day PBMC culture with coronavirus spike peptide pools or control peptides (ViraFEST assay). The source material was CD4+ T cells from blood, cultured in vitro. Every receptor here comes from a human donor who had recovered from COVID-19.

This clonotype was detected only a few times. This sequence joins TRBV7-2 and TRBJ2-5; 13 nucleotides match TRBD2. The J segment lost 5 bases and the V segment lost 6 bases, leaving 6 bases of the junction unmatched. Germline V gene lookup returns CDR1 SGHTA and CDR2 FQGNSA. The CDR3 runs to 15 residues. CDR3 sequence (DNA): TGTGCCAGCAGTTTGACTAGCGGGAGGTGGGAGACCCAGTACTTC. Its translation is CASSLTSGRWETQYF.

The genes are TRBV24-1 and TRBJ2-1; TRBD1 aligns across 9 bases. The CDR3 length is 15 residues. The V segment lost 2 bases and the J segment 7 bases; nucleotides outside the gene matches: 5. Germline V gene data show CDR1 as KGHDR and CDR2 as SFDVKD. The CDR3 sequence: CATSDSRGTGNEQFF. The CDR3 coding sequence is TGTGCCACCAGTGATTCAAGGGGGACAGGGAATGAGCAGTTCTTC.

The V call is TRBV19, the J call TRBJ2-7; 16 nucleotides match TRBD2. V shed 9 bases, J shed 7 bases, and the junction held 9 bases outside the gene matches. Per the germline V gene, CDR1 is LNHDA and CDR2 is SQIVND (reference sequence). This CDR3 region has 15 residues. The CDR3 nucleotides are TGTGCCAGCCAGGGGACTAGCGGGGGGGGCGCGGAGCAGTACTTC. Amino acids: CASQGTSGGGAEQYF.

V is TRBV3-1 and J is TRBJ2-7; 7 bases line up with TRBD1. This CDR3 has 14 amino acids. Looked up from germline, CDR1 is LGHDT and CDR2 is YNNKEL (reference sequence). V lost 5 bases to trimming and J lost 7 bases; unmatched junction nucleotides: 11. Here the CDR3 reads CASSSRQTGREQYF. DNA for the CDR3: TGTGCCAGCAGCTCAAGACAGACAGGGCGTGAGCAGTACTTC.

The chain's CDR3 is CATSRANEQFF. The CDR3 nucleotides read TGTGCCACCAGTCGAGCGAATGAGCAGTTCTTC. The rearrangement joins TRBV24-1 to TRBJ2-1; D unclear. CDR3 length: 11 residues. Trimming removed 6 bases at V and 7 bases at J, with 6 bases between. The V gene's germline CDR1 is KGHDR and CDR2 SFDVKD.

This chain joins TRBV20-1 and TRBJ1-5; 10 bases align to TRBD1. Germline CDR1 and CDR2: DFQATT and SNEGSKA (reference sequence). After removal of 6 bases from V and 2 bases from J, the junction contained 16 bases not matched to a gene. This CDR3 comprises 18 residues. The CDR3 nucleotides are TGCAGTGCCGCAAGCGGGACAGGGGAACTTACGGGCAATCAGCCCCAGCATTTT. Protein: CSAASGTGELTGNQPQHF.

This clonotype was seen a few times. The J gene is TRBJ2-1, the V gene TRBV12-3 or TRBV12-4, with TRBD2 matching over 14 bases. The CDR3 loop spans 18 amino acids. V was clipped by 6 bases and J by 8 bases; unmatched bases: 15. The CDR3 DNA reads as TGTGCCAGCAGCTCCGGGACTAGCGGGAGATTGGAAGCGGATGAGCAGTTCTTC. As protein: CASSSGTSGRLEADEQFF.

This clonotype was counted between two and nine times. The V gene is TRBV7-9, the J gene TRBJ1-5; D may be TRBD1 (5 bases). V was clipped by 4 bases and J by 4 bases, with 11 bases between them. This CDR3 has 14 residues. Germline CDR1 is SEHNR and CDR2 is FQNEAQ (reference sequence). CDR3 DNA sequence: TGTGCCAGCAGCTGGGGGGGAGGGAATCAGCCCCAGCATTTT. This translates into CASSWGGGNQPQHF.

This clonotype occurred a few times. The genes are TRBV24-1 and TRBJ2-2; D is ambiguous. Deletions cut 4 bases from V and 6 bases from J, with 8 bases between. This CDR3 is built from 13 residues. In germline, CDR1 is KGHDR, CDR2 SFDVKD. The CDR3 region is CATSEGGAGELFF. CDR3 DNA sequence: TGTGCCACCAGTGAAGGTGGGGCCGGGGAGCTGTTTTTT.

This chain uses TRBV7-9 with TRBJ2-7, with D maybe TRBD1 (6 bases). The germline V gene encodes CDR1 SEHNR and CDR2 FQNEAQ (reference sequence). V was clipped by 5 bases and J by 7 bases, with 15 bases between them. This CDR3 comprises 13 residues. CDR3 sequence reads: CASSLTGSFEQYF. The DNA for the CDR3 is TGTGCCAGCAGCCTCACAGGGTCTTTTGAGCAGTACTTC.

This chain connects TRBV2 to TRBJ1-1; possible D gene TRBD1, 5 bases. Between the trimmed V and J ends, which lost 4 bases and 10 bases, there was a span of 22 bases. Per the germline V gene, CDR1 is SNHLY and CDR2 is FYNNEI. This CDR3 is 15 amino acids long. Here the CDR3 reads CASSGMGREEDRAFF. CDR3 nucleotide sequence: TGTGCCAGCAGTGGGATGGGCAGGGAAGAGGATCGAGCTTTCTTT.

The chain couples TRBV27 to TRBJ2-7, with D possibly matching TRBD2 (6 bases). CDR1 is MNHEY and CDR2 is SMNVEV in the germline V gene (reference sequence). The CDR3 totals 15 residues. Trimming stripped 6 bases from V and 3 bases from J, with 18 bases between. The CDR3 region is CASSPEGVAGYEQYF. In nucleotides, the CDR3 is TGTGCCAGCAGCCCGGAGGGAGTAGCTGGCTACGAGCAGTACTTC.

The CDR3 nucleotides are TGTGCCAGCAGCCAGAGGCCCACAGGCGCCGGGGAGCTGTTTTTT. As protein: CASSQRPTGAGELFF. This chain links TRBV7-9 with TRBJ2-2; D may be TRBD1 (5 bases). The CDR3 sequence is 15 residues long. V lost 5 bases to trimming and J lost 6 bases, with 16 bases between them. CDR1 and CDR2 from the germline V gene are SEHNR and FQNEAQ (reference sequence).

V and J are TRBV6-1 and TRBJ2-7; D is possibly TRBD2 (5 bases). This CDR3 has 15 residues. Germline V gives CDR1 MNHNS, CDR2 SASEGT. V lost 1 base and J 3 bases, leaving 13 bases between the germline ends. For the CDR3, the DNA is TGTGCCAGCAGTGAAGAGCCCATACGGGACTACGAGCAGTACTTC. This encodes CASSEEPIRDYEQYF.

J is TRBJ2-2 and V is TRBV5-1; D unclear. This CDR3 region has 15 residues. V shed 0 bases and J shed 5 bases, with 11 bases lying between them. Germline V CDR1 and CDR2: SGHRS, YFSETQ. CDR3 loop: CASSLERVRTGELFF. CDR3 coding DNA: TGCGCCAGCAGCTTGGAACGGGTCAGAACCGGGGAGCTGTTTTTT.

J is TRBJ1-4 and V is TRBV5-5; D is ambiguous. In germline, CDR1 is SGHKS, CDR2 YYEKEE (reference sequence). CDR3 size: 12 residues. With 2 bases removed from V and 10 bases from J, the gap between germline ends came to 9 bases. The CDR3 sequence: CASSFSRGKLFF. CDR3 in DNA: TGTGCCAGCAGCTTTAGTCGTGGAAAACTGTTTTTT.

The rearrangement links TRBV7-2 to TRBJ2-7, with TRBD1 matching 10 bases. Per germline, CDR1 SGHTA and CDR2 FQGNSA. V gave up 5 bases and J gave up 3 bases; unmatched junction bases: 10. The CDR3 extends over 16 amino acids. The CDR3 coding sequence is TGTGCCAGCAGCCGCACCGGGACAGGGGTTCACTACGAGCAGTACTTC. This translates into CASSRTGTGVHYEQYF. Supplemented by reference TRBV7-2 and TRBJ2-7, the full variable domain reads GAGVSQSPSNKVTEKGKDVELRCDPISGHTALYWYRQSLGQGLEFLIYFQGNSAPDKSGLPSDRFSAERTGGSVSTLTIQRTQQEDSAVYLCASSRTGTGVHYEQYFGPGTRLTVT.

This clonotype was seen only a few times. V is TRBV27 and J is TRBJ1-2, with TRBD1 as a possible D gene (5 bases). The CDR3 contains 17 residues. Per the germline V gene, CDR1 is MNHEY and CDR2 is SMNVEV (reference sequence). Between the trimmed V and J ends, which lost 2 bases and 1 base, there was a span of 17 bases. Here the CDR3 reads CASSLGVLGGNNYGYTF. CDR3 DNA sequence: TGTGCCAGCAGTTTAGGAGTCCTCGGGGGTAATAACTATGGCTACACCTTC.

The CDR3 reads CASRYTGMSTDTQYF. CDR3 nucleotide sequence: TGTGCCAGCAGATATACAGGGATGAGCACAGATACGCAGTATTTT. This rearrangement joins TRBV2 to TRBJ2-3; weak D call: TRBD1 (6 bases). V was cut by 6 bases and J by 0 bases, with 13 bases left in between. The germline gives CDR1 SNHLY, CDR2 FYNNEI. The CDR3 is 15 residues long.

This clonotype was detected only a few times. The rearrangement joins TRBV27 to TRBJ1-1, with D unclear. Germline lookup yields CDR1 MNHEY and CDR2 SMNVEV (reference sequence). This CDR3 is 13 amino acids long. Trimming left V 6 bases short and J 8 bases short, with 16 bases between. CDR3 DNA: TGTGCCAGCAGACCGATACCGGGGATCGAAGCTTTCTTT. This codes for CASRPIPGIEAFF.

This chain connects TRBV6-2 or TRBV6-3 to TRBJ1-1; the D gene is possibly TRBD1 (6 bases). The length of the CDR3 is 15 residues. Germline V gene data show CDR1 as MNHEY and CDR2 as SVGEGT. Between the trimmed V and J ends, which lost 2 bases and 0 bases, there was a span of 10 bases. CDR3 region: CASSYTGTMNTEAFF. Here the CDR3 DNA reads TGTGCCAGCAGTTACACAGGGACCATGAACACTGAAGCTTTCTTT.

In DNA, the CDR3 is TGCAGTGCTAGAGCGGGAACCGGGCCGAGCGATGAGCAGTTCTTC. As protein: CSARAGTGPSDEQFF. The genes are TRBV20-1 and TRBJ2-1; possibly TRBD2 for D (5 bases). Trimming removed 1 base from V and 8 bases from J, with 18 bases in between. The CDR3 spans 15 residues. From germline, CDR1 is DFQATT and CDR2 SNEGSKA (reference sequence).

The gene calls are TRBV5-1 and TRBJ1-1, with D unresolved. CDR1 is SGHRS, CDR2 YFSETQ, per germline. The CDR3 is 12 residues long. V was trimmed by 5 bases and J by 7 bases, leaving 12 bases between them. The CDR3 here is CASSPDRHEAFF. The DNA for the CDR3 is TGCGCCAGCAGTCCAGACCGCCATGAAGCTTTCTTT.

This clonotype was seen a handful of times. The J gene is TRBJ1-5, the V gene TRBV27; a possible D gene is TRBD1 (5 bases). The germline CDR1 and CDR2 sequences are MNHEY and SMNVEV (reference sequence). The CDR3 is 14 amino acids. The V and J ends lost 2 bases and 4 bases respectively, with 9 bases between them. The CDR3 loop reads CASSLLRGNQPQHF. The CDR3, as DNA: TGTGCCAGCAGTTTACTTAGGGGAAATCAGCCCCAGCATTTT.

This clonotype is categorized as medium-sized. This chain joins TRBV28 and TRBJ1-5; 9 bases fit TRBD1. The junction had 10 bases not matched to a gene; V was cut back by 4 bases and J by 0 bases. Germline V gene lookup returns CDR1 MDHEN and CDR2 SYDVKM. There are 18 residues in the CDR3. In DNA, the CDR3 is TGTGCCAGCAGTTCATCGGGACAGGGAACTTATAGCAATCAGCCCCAGCATTTT. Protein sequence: CASSSSGQGTYSNQPQHF.

The CDR3 DNA reads as TGCGCCAGCAGCTTGCAAGAGACCCAGTACTTC. Its protein product is CASSLQETQYF. The chain has TRBV5-1 and TRBJ2-5; unclear D gene. The CDR3 has 11 residues. Germline V gene data show CDR1 as SGHRS and CDR2 as YFSETQ. Trimming removed 1 base from V and 2 bases from J, with 0 bases in between. Based on the CDR3 plus reference TRBV5-1 and TRBJ2-5, the full variable domain is KAGVTQTPRYLIKTRGQQVTLSCSPISGHRSVSWYQQTPGQGLQFLFEYFSETQRNKGNFPGRFSGRQFSNSRSEMNVSTLELGDSALYLCASSLQETQYFGPGTRLLVL.

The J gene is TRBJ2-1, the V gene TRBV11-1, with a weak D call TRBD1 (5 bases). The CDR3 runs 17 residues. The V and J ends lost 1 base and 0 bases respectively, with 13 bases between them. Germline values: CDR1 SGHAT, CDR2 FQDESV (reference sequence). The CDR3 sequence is CASSLESGPGSYNEQFF. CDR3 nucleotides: TGTGCCAGCAGCTTAGAGTCAGGGCCAGGCTCCTACAATGAGCAGTTCTTC.

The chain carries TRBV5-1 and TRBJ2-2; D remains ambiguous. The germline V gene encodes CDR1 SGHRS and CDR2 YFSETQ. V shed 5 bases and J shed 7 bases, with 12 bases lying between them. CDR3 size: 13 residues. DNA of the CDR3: TGCGCCAGCAGGTCGAGAATCGGCGGGGAGCTGTTTTTT. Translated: CASRSRIGGELFF.